Detailed here is one T cell receptor beta chain. Its antigen is still unknown. The data originate from a study of blood T cells in healthy people across ages. For the study at large: Through template switching, about one barcoded beta molecule was captured per two T cells, as measured in model experiments. Findings and limits, study-wide: Aged donors had fewer naive CD4+ cells and lower diversity than long-lived donors. Measured against age, TCR beta diversity per million T cells decreased in a roughly linear manner.

This CDR3 comprises 15 residues. The germline V gene encodes CDR1 LGHDT and CDR2 YNNKEL (reference sequence). Deletions cut 0 bases from V and 5 bases from J, with 8 bases between. A second PCR of 7 to 11 cycles used a sample-barcoded 5' primer and a J-beta primer mix. A template-switch adaptor containing 12 random nucleotides labeled each cDNA molecule. Via MiXCR, TCRdb re-called the 5' RACE reads, giving one row per CDR3 protein. The sample gives 1.5 million to 2 million distinct CDR3 sequences, 28% of which show up once; approximately 7.7% is in the top ten. This rearrangement joins TRBV3-1 to TRBJ1-6; D is ambiguous. The sequence derives from a woman aged 25-40 years in good health. Sequenced material: blood. CDR3 sequence reads: CASSQDMNNNSPLHF. The CDR3 DNA follows: TGTGCCAGCAGCCAAGATATGAATAATAATTCACCCCTCCACTTT.